Listed here is a single TCR beta chain. The target antigen is unknown. The germline V gene encodes CDR1 LGHNA and CDR2 YSLEER. The CDR3 totals 17 residues. Trimming at V came to 0 bases and at J to 6 bases, leaving 11 bases not matched to a gene. The sample originates from a study of vaccination and CD4 T cells after COVID-19. Sequencing of the DNA from cultured CD4+ T cells was carried out with the Oncomine TCR Beta short-read assay. TCRdb ran MiXCR on the PCR reads and lists one entry per CDR3 protein. The sample contains around 9,300 distinct CDR3 sequences, over 35% of which appear only once. As to treatment: roughly 10-day PBMC culture with coronavirus spike peptide pools or control peptides (ViraFEST assay).

The sample comprised CD4+ T cells from blood, cultured in vitro. This sequence joins TRBV4-3 and TRBJ2-3; 8 nucleotides match TRBD2. The source is a human donor who had recovered from COVID-19. The CDR3 DNA reads TGCGCCAGCAGCCAAGAGTCGGGGGGGGCTCGGACGGATACGCAGTATTTT. It is translated as CASSQESGGARTDTQYF.